This T cell receptor beta chain came from a study of shared clonotypes between healthy human individuals. Across the whole study: The plates for each donor numbered three CD4 naive, three CD4 memory, two CD8 naive and one CD8 memory. Study-wide points: Between a few donors, naive CD4 clonotypes were shared at a level of about 5%. Owing to a small donor count, the genetic and exposure-history diversity represented was limited.

CD8 cells classed as naive were CD45RO-negative and positively selected for CCR7, excluding terminally differentiated effector memory CD45RA+ cells. Worth noting for this clone: Its specificity is not known.

Generated by immunoSEQ multiplex PCR, the TCRdb table keeps only in-frame clones and is missing some. The data contain about 1.9 million clones, 93% of them singletons. The J segment lost 5 bases and the V segment lost 3 bases, leaving 11 bases of the junction unmatched. The CDR3 is 15 residues long. Per germline, CDR1 GTSNPN and CDR2 SVGIG (reference sequence). The source material was naive CD8+ T cells from PBMCs. This TCR came from a man younger than 35 in good health. Some clones in this sample may be carry-over from other donors' samples. The chain is built from TRBV30 and TRBJ2-5; 8 nucleotides agree with TRBD2. The CDR3, as DNA: TGTGCCTGGAGCCCGACCGGCGGGAGGTTGGAGACCCAGTACTTC. Translation: CAWSPTGGRLETQYF.